Each of the 25 T cell receptor beta chains below was sequenced from the same sample in a study of T-cell memory formation after mild COVID-19. TCRdb fed the 5' RACE reads into MiXCR, producing one record per CDR3 protein. Of approximately 150,000 distinct CDR3 sequences listed, roughly 15% are singletons. Sequences were obtained from PBMCs or a T cell subset sorted from them (not recorded which). The receptor source for this set is an adult woman who had mild COVID-19 (a few samples of this study predate the infection). Cell type and time point are not known.

This clonotype was counted between two and nine times. The J gene is TRBJ1-1, the V gene TRBV7-2; 7 nucleotides agree with TRBD1. V was clipped by 5 bases and J by 1 base; unmatched bases: 7. The CDR3 loop spans 15 amino acids. In germline, CDR1 is SGHTA, CDR2 FQGNSA. This chain's CDR3 is CASSIRTGTNTEAFF. CDR3 nucleotide sequence: TGTGCCAGCAGCATCAGGACAGGAACGAACACTGAAGCTTTCTTT.

This clonotype was counted a few times. The V call is TRBV5-1, the J call TRBJ2-7; 9 nucleotides match TRBD2. Germline CDR1 and CDR2: SGHRS and YFSETQ. This CDR3 contains 16 residues. Trimming cost V 0 bases and J 5 bases; bases outside gene matches: 9. The CDR3 nucleotides read TGCGCCAGCAGCTTGGAGGCGAGCGGGGGGATCGACGAGCAGTACTTC. It yields the protein CASSLEASGGIDEQYF.

The rearrangement uses TRBV18 and TRBJ2-1, with D tentatively TRBD2 (6 bases). Germline V gives CDR1 KGHSH, CDR2 LQKENI. V lost 3 bases and J 6 bases, leaving 12 bases between the germline ends. CDR3 length equals 14 residues. The CDR3 sequence: CASSPPGEPNEQFF. Written as DNA, the CDR3 is TGTGCCAGCTCACCGCCGGGGGAGCCCAATGAGCAGTTCTTC.

The V gene is TRBV6-6, the J gene TRBJ1-3; D call uncertain. Between the trimmed V and J ends, which lost 2 bases and 1 base, there was a span of 6 bases. Germline CDR1 is MNHNY and CDR2 is SVGAGI (reference sequence). The CDR3 spans 14 residues. CDR3 protein: CASSYPASGNTIYF. The CDR3 region has the DNA TGTGCCAGCAGTTACCCCGCATCTGGAAACACCATATATTTT.

This clonotype was recorded a few times. The chain joins TRBV12-3 or TRBV12-4 to TRBJ1-5; unclear D gene. V shed 5 bases and J shed 4 bases, with 9 bases lying between them. CDR3 size: 13 residues. The CDR3 sequence is CASSANRNQPQHF. The CDR3 bases are TGTGCCAGCAGTGCTAACAGAAATCAGCCCCAGCATTTT.

CDR3 loop: CASSQDRRGEYEQYF. The DNA of the CDR3 is TGTGCCAGCAGCCAAGATCGTAGAGGGGAATACGAGCAGTACTTC. The genes are TRBV4-2 and TRBJ2-7; D may be TRBD1 or TRBD2 (5 bases each). From germline, CDR1 is LGHNA and CDR2 YNFKEQ. The CDR3 covers 15 residues. V was pared by 0 bases and J by 4 bases, with 13 bases between.

This clonotype has only a few counts. The V gene is TRBV4-1, the J gene TRBJ2-7, with TRBD2 matching 8 bases. The CDR3 runs 16 residues. V lost 2 bases to trimming and J lost 0 bases; unmatched junction nucleotides: 6. The germline CDR1 and CDR2 sequences are MGHRA and YSYEKL. The CDR3 DNA is TGCGCCAGCAGCCAATCGGGACTAGATCTCTCCTACGAGCAGTACTTC. It codes for CASSQSGLDLSYEQYF.

V is TRBV24-1 and J is TRBJ2-1; weak D call: TRBD2 (6 bases). The germline V gene encodes CDR1 KGHDR and CDR2 SFDVKD. Trimming shortened V by 4 bases and J by 4 bases, and 16 bases separated the two germline ends. The CDR3 totals 16 residues. The CDR3 coding sequence is TGTGCCACCAGTGACCCCACCGGGGGAGTTTACAATGAGCAGTTCTTC. Protein: CATSDPTGGVYNEQFF.

CDR3 sequence reads: CATSSGMNTEAFF. The CDR3 nucleotides read TGTGCCACCAGCTCAGGTATGAACACTGAAGCTTTCTTT. The chain joins TRBV24-1 to TRBJ1-1; the D is unclear. The germline CDR1 and CDR2 sequences are KGHDR and SFDVKD. V was cut by 7 bases and J by 0 bases, with 8 bases left in between. This CDR3 region has 13 residues.

This clonotype was observed a few times. This rearrangement joins TRBV11-2 to TRBJ2-3; maybe TRBD2 (5 bases). The CDR3 is 16 amino acids. Germline V gene data show CDR1 as SGHAT and CDR2 as FQNNGV. The V end lost 3 bases, the J end lost 0 bases, and 13 bases lay between the germline ends. CDR3 residues: CASSLRWTGSTDTQYF. CDR3 in DNA: TGTGCCAGCAGCTTGCGGTGGACTGGCAGCACAGATACGCAGTATTTT.

This clonotype was observed at least ten times. The V and J genes are TRBV10-3 and TRBJ2-1, with 9 nucleotides matching TRBD1. This CDR3 contains 15 residues. The V segment lost 2 bases and the J segment 10 bases; nucleotides outside the gene matches: 9. CDR1 ENHRY and CDR2 SYGVKD come from the germline V gene. CDR3 in amino acids: CAISEPDRGIWEQFF. CDR3 sequence (DNA): TGTGCCATCAGTGAGCCGGACAGGGGCATTTGGGAGCAGTTCTTC.

There are a few counts of this clonotype. This sequence joins TRBV5-5 and TRBJ2-5; tentatively, D is TRBD1 (7 bases). The CDR3 runs to 18 residues. The V gene lost 0 bases and the J gene lost 5 bases, with 23 bases spanning the gap. In germline, CDR1 is SGHKS, CDR2 YYEKEE (reference sequence). CDR3 nucleotides: TGTGCCAGCAGCTTGGCCCCCGTGGGCAGGGGGAGGTTGGAGACCCAGTACTTC. Translating gives CASSLAPVGRGRLETQYF.

This clonotype has a handful of counts. This chain connects TRBV5-1 to TRBJ2-3; 9 bases line up with TRBD1. V was pared by 4 bases and J by 5 bases, with 5 bases of the junction left unmatched. Germline-derived CDR1 and CDR2 are SGHRS and YFSETQ. This CDR3 is built from 14 residues. CDR3 nucleotide sequence: TGCGCCAGCAGCCGCAGGACAGGGGAAGATACGCAGTATTTT. Amino acids: CASSRRTGEDTQYF.

V usage is TRBV20-1 and J usage is TRBJ2-2; D gene uncertain. The CDR3 covers 14 residues. V was shortened by 2 bases and J by 1 base, with 8 bases between the two germline ends. Germline CDR1 is DFQATT and CDR2 is SNEGSKA (reference sequence). For the CDR3, the DNA is TGCAGTGCTAGATTTTTCGGGAACACCGGGGAGCTGTTTTTT. This encodes CSARFFGNTGELFF.

The rearrangement joins TRBV20-1 to TRBJ2-2; possible D gene TRBD1, 5 bases. The V and J ends lost 0 bases and 3 bases respectively, with 14 bases between them. Germline values: CDR1 DFQATT, CDR2 SNEGSKA (reference sequence). This CDR3 is built from 16 residues. The CDR3 protein is CSAREGTKGHTGELFF. In nucleotides, the CDR3 is TGCAGTGCTAGAGAAGGAACAAAGGGGCACACCGGGGAGCTGTTTTTT.

The V gene is TRBV7-6, the J gene TRBJ1-2; no firm D call. This CDR3 comprises 13 residues. The germline V gene has CDR1 SGHVS and CDR2 FNYEAQ. Trimming cost V 1 base and J 7 bases, with 10 bases left between them. This CDR3 reads CASSLGMDGGYTF. The DNA for the CDR3 is TGTGCCAGCAGCTTAGGTATGGACGGTGGCTACACCTTC. The full variable domain, rest sourced from reference TRBV7-6 and TRBJ1-2, is GAGVSQSPRYKVTKRGQDVALRCDPISGHVSLYWYRQALGQGPEFLTYFNYEAQQDKSGLPNDRFSAERPEGSISTLTIQRTEQRDSAMYRCASSLGMDGGYTFGSGTRLTVV.

The chain has TRBV19 and TRBJ2-7; D is possibly TRBD1 (5 bases). V lost 1 base and J lost 2, with 15 bases in between. The length of the CDR3 is 16 residues. Germline CDR1 LNHDA, CDR2 SQIVND (reference sequence). The CDR3: CASSIGVQGKAYEQYF. CDR3 in DNA: TGTGCCAGTAGTATAGGGGTCCAGGGAAAAGCCTACGAGCAGTACTTC. The full variable domain, its missing parts supplied by reference TRBV19 and TRBJ2-7, is DGGITQSPKYLFRKEGQNVTLSCEQNLNHDAMYWYRQDPGQGLRLIYYSQIVNDFQKGDIAEGYSVSREKKESFPLTVTSAQKNPTAFYLCASSIGVQGKAYEQYFGPGTRLTVT.

The chain couples TRBV7-8 to TRBJ2-1, with 10 bases that match TRBD2. After removal of 2 bases from V and 8 bases from J, the junction contained 12 bases not matched to a gene. Germline V gene data show CDR1 as SGHVS and CDR2 as FQNEAQ. The CDR3 length is 17 residues. The CDR3 is CASSLMLAGAWGDEQFF. In nucleotides, the CDR3 is TGTGCCAGCAGCTTAATGCTAGCGGGAGCTTGGGGGGATGAGCAGTTCTTC.

This sequence joins TRBV7-9 and TRBJ2-3; D is uncertain. Germline CDR1 and CDR2: SEHNR and FQNEAQ (reference sequence). V gave up 5 bases and J gave up 0 bases, with 15 bases separating them. The CDR3 is 16 amino acids. The CDR3 bases are TGTGCCAGCAGCCCTCCGACGGCCCGTAGCACAGATACGCAGTATTTT. This codes for CASSPPTARSTDTQYF.

For the CDR3, the DNA is TGTGCCAGCAGTGATCGGGCTAGCGGGAGGGGTGAGCAGTTCTTC. Its translation is CASSDRASGRGEQFF. The V gene is TRBV2, the J gene TRBJ2-1; TRBD2 agrees at 12 bases. The CDR3 contains 15 residues. J lost 9 bases, V lost 3 bases, and 6 bases had no gene match. Germline CDR1 and CDR2: SNHLY and FYNNEI. The full variable domain, with the rest looked up from reference TRBV2 and TRBJ2-1, is EPEVTQTPSHQVTQMGQEVILRCVPISNHLYFYWYRQILGQKVEFLVSFYNNEISEKSEIFDDQFSVERPDGSNFTLKIRSTKLEDSAMYFCASSDRASGRGEQFFGPGTRLTVL.

Only a few counts were recorded for this clonotype. The chain joins TRBV9 to TRBJ2-1; 7 bases align to TRBD1. With 3 bases clipped from V and 5 bases from J, the junction kept 5 bases outside the gene matches. In germline, CDR1 is SGDLS, CDR2 YYNGEE. The length of the CDR3 is 14 residues. The CDR3 region has the DNA TGTGCCAGCAGCGCCCCTGGGACAGACAATGAGCAGTTCTTC. It is translated as CASSAPGTDNEQFF.

J is TRBJ1-2 and V is TRBV29-1, with D uncertain. CDR3 length: 12 amino acids. Trimming took off 4 bases at V and 4 bases at J, with 10 bases between the two ends. CDR1 SQVTM and CDR2 ANQGSEA come from the germline V gene. The CDR3 DNA is TGCAGCGTTGCGAGGGCTGTCTATGGCTACACCTTC. It codes for CSVARAVYGYTF.

The chain recombines TRBV5-1 with TRBJ2-7; 8 bases agree with TRBD1. Germline V gene lookup returns CDR1 SGHRS and CDR2 YFSETQ. Unmatched junction bases numbered 8, after V lost 1 base and J lost 5 bases. The CDR3 has 15 amino acids. CDR3 sequence: CASSLRTGSVNEQYF. CDR3 nucleotide sequence: TGCGCCAGCAGCTTGAGGACAGGGTCCGTGAACGAGCAGTACTTC.

This clonotype was picked up a small number of times. This rearrangement joins TRBV20-1 to TRBJ2-5; D gene unclear. The CDR3 has 11 residues. V was trimmed by 1 base and J by 4 bases, leaving 4 bases between them. CDR1 is DFQATT, CDR2 SNEGSKA, per germline (reference sequence). CDR3 sequence: CSARVRETQYF. The CDR3 DNA reads as TGCAGTGCTAGAGTAAGAGAGACCCAGTACTTC.

DNA of the CDR3: TGTGCTAGTGGGGACAGGGGCTGGGGCTATGGCTACACCTTC. Its translation: CASGDRGWGYGYTF. The chain has TRBV12-5 and TRBJ1-2; 9 positions agree with TRBD1. Germline-derived CDR1 and CDR2 are LGHNT and FRNRAP. The CDR3 covers 14 residues. With 6 bases clipped from V and 4 bases from J, the junction kept 6 bases outside the gene matches.